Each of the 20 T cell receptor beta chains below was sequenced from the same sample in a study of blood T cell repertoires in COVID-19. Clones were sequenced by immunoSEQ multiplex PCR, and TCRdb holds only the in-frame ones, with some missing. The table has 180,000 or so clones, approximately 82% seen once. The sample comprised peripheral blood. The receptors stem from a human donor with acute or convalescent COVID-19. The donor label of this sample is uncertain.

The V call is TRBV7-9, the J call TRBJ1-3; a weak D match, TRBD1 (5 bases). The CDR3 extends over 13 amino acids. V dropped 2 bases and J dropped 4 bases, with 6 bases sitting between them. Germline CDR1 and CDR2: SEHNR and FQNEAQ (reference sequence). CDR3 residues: CASSLQGGNTIYF. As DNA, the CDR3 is TGTGCCAGCAGCTTACAGGGAGGAAACACCATATATTTT.

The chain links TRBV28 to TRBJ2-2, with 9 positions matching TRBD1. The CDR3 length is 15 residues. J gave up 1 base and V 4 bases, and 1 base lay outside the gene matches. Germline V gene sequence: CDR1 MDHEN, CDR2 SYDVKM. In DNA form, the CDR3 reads TGTGCCAGCAGTTGGGACAGGGTGAACACCGGGGAGCTGTTTTTT. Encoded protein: CASSWDRVNTGELFF.

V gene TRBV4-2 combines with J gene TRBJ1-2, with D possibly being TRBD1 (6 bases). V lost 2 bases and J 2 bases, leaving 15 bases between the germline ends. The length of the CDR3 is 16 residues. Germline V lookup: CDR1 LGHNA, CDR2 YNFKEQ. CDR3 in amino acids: CASSQPRTEKNYGYTF. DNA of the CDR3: TGTGCCAGCAGCCAACCCCGGACAGAAAAAAACTATGGCTACACCTTC.

CDR3 loop: CASSLGNSPETQYF. DNA of the CDR3: TGTGCCAGCAGCTTAGGGAATAGCCCAGAGACCCAGTACTTC. The chain is built from TRBV7-8 and TRBJ2-5; D not resolved. The CDR3 is 14 residues long. Trimming stripped 1 base from V and 4 bases from J, with 10 bases between. The germline gives CDR1 SGHVS, CDR2 FQNEAQ.

CDR3 protein: CASSPVGRGARQPQHF. The CDR3, as DNA: TGTGCCAGTAGTCCCGTCGGGCGGGGGGCAAGACAGCCCCAGCATTTT. J is TRBJ1-5 and V is TRBV19, with D tentatively TRBD1 (6 bases). Trimming stripped 5 bases from V and 7 bases from J, with 21 bases between. CDR1 and CDR2 from the germline V gene are LNHDA and SQIVND (reference sequence). This CDR3 has 16 amino acids.

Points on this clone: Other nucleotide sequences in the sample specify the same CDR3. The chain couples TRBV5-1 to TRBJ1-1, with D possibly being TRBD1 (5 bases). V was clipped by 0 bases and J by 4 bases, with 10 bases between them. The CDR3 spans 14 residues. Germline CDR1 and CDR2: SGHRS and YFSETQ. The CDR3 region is CASSLGGAGTEAFF. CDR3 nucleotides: TGCGCCAGCAGCTTGGGTGGGGCTGGCACTGAAGCTTTCTTT.

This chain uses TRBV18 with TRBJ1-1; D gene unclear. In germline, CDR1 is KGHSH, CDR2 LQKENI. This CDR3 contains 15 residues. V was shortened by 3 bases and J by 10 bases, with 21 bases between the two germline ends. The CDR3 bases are TGTGCCAGCTCACCCCCTTCGACTCGTTCCCGCGGAGCTTTCTTT. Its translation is CASSPPSTRSRGAFF.

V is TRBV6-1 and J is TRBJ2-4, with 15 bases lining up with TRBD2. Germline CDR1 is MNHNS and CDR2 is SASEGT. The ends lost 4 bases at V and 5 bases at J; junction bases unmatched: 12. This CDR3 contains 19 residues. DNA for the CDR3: TGTGCCAGCAGTGGGCAGGGACTAGCGGGAGGAACGTTCCAAAACATTCAGTACTTC. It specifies CASSGQGLAGGTFQNIQYF.

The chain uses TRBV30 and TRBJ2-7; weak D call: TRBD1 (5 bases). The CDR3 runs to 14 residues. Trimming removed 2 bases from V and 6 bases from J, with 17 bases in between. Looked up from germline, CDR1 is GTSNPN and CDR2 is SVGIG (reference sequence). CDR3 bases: TGTGCCTGGAGTCCGTCTCCCCAGGGAACCGAGCAGTACTTC. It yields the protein CAWSPSPQGTEQYF.

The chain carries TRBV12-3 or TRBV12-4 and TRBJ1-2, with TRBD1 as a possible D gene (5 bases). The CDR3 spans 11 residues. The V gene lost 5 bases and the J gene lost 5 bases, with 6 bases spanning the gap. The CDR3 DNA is TGTGCCAGCAGTCGACAGTATGGCTACACCTTC. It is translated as CASSRQYGYTF.

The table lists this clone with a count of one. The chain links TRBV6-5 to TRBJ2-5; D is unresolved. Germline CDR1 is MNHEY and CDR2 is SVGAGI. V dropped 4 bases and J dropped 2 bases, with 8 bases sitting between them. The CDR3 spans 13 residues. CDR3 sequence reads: CASSFDGQETQYF. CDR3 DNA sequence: TGTGCCAGCAGTTTTGACGGGCAAGAGACCCAGTACTTC.

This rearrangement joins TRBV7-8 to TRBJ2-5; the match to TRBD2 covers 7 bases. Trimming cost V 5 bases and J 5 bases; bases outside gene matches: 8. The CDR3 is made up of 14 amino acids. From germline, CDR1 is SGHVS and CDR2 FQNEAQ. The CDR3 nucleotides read TGTGCCAGCAGCCCAATTACTAGCGCGGAGACCCAGTACTTC. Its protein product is CASSPITSAETQYF.

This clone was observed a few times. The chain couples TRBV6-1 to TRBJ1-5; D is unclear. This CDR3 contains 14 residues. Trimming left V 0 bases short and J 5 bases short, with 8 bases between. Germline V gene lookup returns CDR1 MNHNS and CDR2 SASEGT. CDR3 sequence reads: CASSEAGGYQPQHF. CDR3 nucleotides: TGTGCCAGCAGTGAAGCAGGAGGGTATCAGCCCCAGCATTTT.

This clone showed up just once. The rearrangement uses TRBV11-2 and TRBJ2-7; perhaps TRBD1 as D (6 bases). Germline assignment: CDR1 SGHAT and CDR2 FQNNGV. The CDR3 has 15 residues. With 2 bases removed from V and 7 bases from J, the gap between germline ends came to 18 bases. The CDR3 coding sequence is TGTGCCAGCAGCTTAAGTTGGGACACTCGGGAAGAGCAGTACTTC. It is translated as CASSLSWDTREEQYF. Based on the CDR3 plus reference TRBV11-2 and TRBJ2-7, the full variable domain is EAGVAQSPRYKIIEKRQSVAFWCNPISGHATLYWYQQILGQGPKLLIQFQNNGVVDDSQLPKDRFSAERLKGVDSTLKIQPAKLEDSAVYLCASSLSWDTREEQYFGPGTRLTVT.

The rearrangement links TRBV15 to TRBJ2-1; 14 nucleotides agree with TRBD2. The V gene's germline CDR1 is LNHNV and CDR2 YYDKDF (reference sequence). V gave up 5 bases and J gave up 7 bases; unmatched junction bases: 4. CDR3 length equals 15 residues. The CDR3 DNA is TGTGCCACCAGCCGGGGACTAGCGGGAGTGAATGAGCAGTTCTTC. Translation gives CATSRGLAGVNEQFF.

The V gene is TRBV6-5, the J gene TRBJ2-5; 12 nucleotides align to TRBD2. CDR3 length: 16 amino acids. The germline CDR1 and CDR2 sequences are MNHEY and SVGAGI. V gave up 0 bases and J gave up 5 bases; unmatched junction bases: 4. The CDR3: CASSYSGLAGGETQYF. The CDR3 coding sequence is TGTGCCAGCAGTTACTCTGGGCTAGCGGGAGGGGAGACCCAGTACTTC.

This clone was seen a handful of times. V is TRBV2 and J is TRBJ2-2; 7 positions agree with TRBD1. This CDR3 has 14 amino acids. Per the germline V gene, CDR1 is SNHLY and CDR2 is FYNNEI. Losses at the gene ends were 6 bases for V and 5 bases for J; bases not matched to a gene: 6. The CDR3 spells CASRTGLGTGELFF. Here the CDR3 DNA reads TGTGCCAGCAGGACAGGGTTGGGAACCGGGGAGCTGTTTTTT.

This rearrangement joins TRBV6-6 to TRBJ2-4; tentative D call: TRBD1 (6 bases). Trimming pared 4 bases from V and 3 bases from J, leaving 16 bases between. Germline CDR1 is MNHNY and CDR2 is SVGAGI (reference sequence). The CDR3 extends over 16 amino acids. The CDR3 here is CASSFWGQTDKNIQYF. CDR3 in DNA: TGTGCCAGCAGTTTTTGGGGACAAACAGACAAAAACATTCAGTACTTC.

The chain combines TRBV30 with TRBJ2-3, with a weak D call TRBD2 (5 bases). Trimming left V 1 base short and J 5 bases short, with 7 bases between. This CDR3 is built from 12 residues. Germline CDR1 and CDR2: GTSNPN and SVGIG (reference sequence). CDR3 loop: CAWSERVDTQYF. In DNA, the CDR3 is TGTGCCTGGAGTGAGAGGGTAGATACGCAGTATTTT.

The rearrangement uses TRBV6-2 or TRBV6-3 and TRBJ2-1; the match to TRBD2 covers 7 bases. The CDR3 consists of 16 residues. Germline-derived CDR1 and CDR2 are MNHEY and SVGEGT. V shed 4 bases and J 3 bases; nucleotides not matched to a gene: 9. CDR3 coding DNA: TGTGCCAGCAGTTCCATCTCTAGCGGATTCTACAATGAGCAGTTCTTC. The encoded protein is CASSSISSGFYNEQFF.